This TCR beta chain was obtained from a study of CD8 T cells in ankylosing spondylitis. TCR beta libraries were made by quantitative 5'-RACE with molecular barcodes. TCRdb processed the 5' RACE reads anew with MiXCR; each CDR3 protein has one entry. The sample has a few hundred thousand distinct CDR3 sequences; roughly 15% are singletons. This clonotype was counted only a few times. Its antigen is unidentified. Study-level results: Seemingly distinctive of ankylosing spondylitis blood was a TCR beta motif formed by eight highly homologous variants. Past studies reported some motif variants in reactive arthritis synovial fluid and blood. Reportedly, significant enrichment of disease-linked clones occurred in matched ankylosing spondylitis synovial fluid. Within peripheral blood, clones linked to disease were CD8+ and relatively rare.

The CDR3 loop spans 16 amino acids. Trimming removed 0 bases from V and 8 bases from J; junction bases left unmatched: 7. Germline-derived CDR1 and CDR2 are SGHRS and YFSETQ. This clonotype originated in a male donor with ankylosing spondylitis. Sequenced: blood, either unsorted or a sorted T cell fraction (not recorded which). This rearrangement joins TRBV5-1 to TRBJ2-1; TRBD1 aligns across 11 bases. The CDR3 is CASSLAGQGAMDEQFF. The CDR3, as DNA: TGCGCCAGCAGCTTGGCCGGACAGGGGGCAATGGATGAGCAGTTCTTC. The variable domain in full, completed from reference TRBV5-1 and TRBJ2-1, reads KAGVTQTPRYLIKTRGQQVTLSCSPISGHRSVSWYQQTPGQGLQFLFEYFSETQRNKGNFPGRFSGRQFSNSRSEMNVSTLELGDSALYLCASSLAGQGAMDEQFFGPGTRLTVL.